This TCR delta chain is drawn from a study of Vδ1+ human thymocytes. Whole-study results and caveats: Unlike peripheral blood Vdelta1+ controls, thymic delta-chain sequences included roughly 22% Vdelta2 and few Vdelta3. In the thymus, TRG and TRD repertoires looked highly polyclonal with Gaussian CDR3 lengths.

Extracted RNA was reverse transcribed into cDNA. The CDR3 regions were amplified by multiplex PCR from V-gene primers to a constant-region primer. TCRdb re-processed the multiplex PCR reads using CATT. The sample carries 70,000 or so delta-chain clones, about 35% recorded once. The CDR3 extends over 21 amino acids. The V gene end was trimmed by 2 bases and the J gene end by 5 bases; junction bases not matched to a gene: 22. The V gene's germline CDR1 is TSWWSYY and CDR2 QGS. After alphabeta T cell depletion, CD3+ Vdelta1+ Vdelta2- thymocytes were sorted. With respect to this clone: The antigen is unknown.

Sequencing used Vdelta1+ gamma-delta thymocytes from the thymus. The subset here: FACS-sorted CD3+ TCRalphabeta- TCRVdelta1+ TCRVdelta2- thymocytes. The chain couples TRDV1 to TRDJ1, with 11 bases fitting TRDD3. The sequence came from a boy in the first two years of life who had congenital heart surgery. CDR3 amino acids: CALGEDPFPRYWGILADKLIF. CDR3 DNA sequence: TGTGCTCTTGGGGAAGATCCCTTCCCCCGGTACTGGGGGATATTGGCGGATAAACTCATCTTT.